What follows are 8 T cell receptor beta chains derived from one specimen sequenced in a study of cytomegalovirus exposure and HLA in healthy donors. Method: immunoSEQ multiplex PCR; TCRdb's copy keeps in-frame clones and lacks some. The data show approximately 300,000 clones, with about nine tenths seen just once and roughly 1.2% held by the top ten. Sequencing was done on a sample of PBMCs. These receptors were taken from a woman in her thirties in good health and CMV-seropositive.

The V gene is TRBV5-1, the J gene TRBJ1-6; 9 bases match TRBD1. The V segment lost 6 bases and the J segment 8 bases; nucleotides outside the gene matches: 3. The CDR3 extends over 13 amino acids. Germline V gene sequence: CDR1 SGHRS, CDR2 YFSETQ. CDR3 sequence (DNA): TGCGCCAGCAACCGGGACAGGGATTCACCCCTCCACTTT. It specifies CASNRDRDSPLHF.

The chain recombines TRBV28 with TRBJ2-5; D is unclear. The CDR3 loop spans 15 amino acids. Germline assignment: CDR1 MDHEN and CDR2 SYDVKM. The V gene lost 10 bases and the J gene lost 4 bases, with 22 bases spanning the gap. The CDR3 protein is CATRTDYYSPETQYF. Here the CDR3 DNA reads TGTGCCACCCGAACGGATTACTACTCCCCAGAGACCCAGTACTTC.

This clone turned up a few times. The CDR3 region is CASSLAGGPALNSPLHF. CDR3 nucleotide sequence: TGTGCCAGCAGCTTGGCGGGGGGCCCCGCGCTAAATTCACCCCTCCACTTT. The V gene is TRBV5-5, the J gene TRBJ1-6; the D gene is possibly TRBD1 (6 bases). The CDR3 is made up of 17 amino acids. Looked up from germline, CDR1 is SGHKS and CDR2 is YYEKEE (reference sequence). V lost 0 bases and J lost 7, with 17 bases in between. Variable domain in full (rest from reference TRBV5-5 and TRBJ1-6): DAGVTQSPTHLIKTRGQQVTLRCSPISGHKSVSWYQQVLGQGPQFIFQYYEKEERGRGNFPDRFSARQFPNYSSELNVNALLLGDSALYLCASSLAGGPALNSPLHFGNGTRLTVT.

V gene TRBV2 combines with J gene TRBJ2-2, with a tentative D call TRBD2 (6 bases). Germline loops: CDR1 SNHLY, CDR2 FYNNEI. With 0 bases removed from V and 5 bases from J, the gap between germline ends came to 10 bases. The CDR3 is 15 residues long. The CDR3 is CASSEASGGTGELFF. The CDR3 nucleotides read TGTGCCAGCAGTGAAGCAAGTGGGGGGACCGGGGAGCTGTTTTTT.

CDR3 protein: CASSLGSLAGGMQETQYF. The CDR3 nucleotides read TGTGCCAGCAGCCTGGGATCATTGGCGGGAGGGATGCAAGAGACCCAGTACTTC. This chain links TRBV7-6 with TRBJ2-5; TRBD2 aligns across 9 bases. The junction had 15 bases not matched to a gene; V was cut back by 5 bases and J by 2 bases. CDR1 and CDR2 from the germline V gene are SGHVS and FNYEAQ. This CDR3 comprises 18 residues.

The V call is TRBV6-1, the J call TRBJ2-1, with D possibly being TRBD1 (6 bases). Trimming stripped 6 bases from V and 5 bases from J, with 14 bases between. This CDR3 is built from 14 residues. Germline CDR1 and CDR2: MNHNS and SASEGT. Written as DNA, the CDR3 is TGTGCCAGCAGAATAGGACAGCTCAACAATGAGCAGTTCTTC. Translation gives CASRIGQLNNEQFF.

This clone came up many times. The J gene is TRBJ2-2, the V gene TRBV19; tentatively, D is TRBD2 (6 bases). The CDR3 is made up of 14 amino acids. CDR1 is LNHDA, CDR2 SQIVND, per germline (reference sequence). Trimming removed 6 bases from V and 1 base from J, with 9 bases in between. CDR3 bases: TGTGCCAGTAGCCCGGGAGAGAACACCGGGGAGCTGTTTTTT. It codes for CASSPGENTGELFF.

This clone was seen a few times. This rearrangement joins TRBV20-1 to TRBJ1-1; no clear D gene. Per germline, CDR1 DFQATT and CDR2 SNEGSKA (reference sequence). V was shortened by 0 bases and J by 5 bases, with 4 bases between the two germline ends. This CDR3 comprises 11 residues. The CDR3 sequence is CSARDRTEAFF. In nucleotides, the CDR3 is TGCAGTGCTAGAGACCGGACTGAAGCTTTCTTT.